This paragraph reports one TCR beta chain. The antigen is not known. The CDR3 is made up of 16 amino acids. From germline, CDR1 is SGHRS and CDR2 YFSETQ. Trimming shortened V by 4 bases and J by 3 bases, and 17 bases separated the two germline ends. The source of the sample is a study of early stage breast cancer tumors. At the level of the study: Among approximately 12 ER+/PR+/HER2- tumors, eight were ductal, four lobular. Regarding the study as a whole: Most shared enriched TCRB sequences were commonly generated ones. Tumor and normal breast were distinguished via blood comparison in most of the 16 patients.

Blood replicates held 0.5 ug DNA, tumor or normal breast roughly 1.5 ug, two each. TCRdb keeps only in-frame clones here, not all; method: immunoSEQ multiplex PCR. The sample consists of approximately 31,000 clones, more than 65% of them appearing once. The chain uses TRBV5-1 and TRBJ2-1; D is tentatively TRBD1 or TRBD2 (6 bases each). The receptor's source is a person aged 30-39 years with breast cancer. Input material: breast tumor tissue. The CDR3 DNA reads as TGCGCCAGCAGCCCCGGGAGCGGAGGGGGCTACAATGAGCAGTTCTTC. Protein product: CASSPGSGGGYNEQFF.